This T cell receptor beta chain was documented in a study of blood T cell repertoires in COVID-19. Study-wide background: COVID-19 samples, acute and convalescent, were from the United States, Italy and Spain. Sources were T cells, B-cell-depleted T cells, or PBMCs; the material itself was cDNA or gDNA.

Original methodology: Amplification of reference gene primers provided the estimated nucleated cell counts. Profiled with immunoSEQ multiplex PCR; TCRdb holds only in-frame clones, not every one. That table is the source of V, J and clone size, and D and trimming were worked out from the DNA. The top ten hold roughly 8% of the sample, which has 130,000 or so clones, about 86% seen once. The CDR3 spans 15 residues. Trimming at V came to 3 bases and at J to 7 bases, leaving 8 bases not matched to a gene. Germline V CDR1 and CDR2: LNHDA, SQIVND (reference sequence). This TCR was recovered from a woman aged 55-70 years with acute or convalescent COVID-19. Sequenced material: peripheral blood. This sequence joins TRBV19 and TRBJ1-5; 8 positions match TRBD1. In nucleotides, the CDR3 is TGTGCCAGTAGTATGACTGACAGGGGTGGCCAGCCCCAGCATTTT. Amino acids: CASSMTDRGGQPQHF.